This entry describes one TCR beta chain. Its specificity is not known. PCR was performed using 60 Vbeta and 13 Jbeta primers. Profiling relied on immunoSEQ multiplex PCR, and the TCRdb table lists in-frame clones only, not all of them. The repertoire holds about 210,000 clones, with about 80% as singletons. The sample is drawn from a study of cytomegalovirus exposure and HLA in healthy donors. Points from the study as a whole: TCR beta chain V- and J-gene trimming was linked, in a later analysis, to a missense variant in DCLRE1C.

This CDR3 is 15 amino acids long. Trimming removed 7 bases from V and 2 bases from J, with 21 bases in between. CDR1 is SQVTM and CDR2 is ANQGSEA in the germline V gene. The TCR comes from a woman aged 45-65 years in good health and CMV-seropositive. The specimen sequenced was PBMCs. The V and J genes are TRBV29-1 and TRBJ2-7, with D possibly matching TRBD2 (7 bases). The CDR3 reads CSADQGRDSAYEQYF. The CDR3, as DNA: TGCAGCGCTGATCAGGGGAGGGATTCGGCCTACGAGCAGTACTTC.